Presented here are 30 T cell receptor beta chains from one specimen sequenced in a study of response to subunit inactivated influenza vaccine. MiXCR, run by TCRdb on the RT-PCR reads, gives a single entry per CDR3 protein. The repertoire holds 500,000 to 550,000 distinct CDR3 sequences, with less than 7.5% as singletons. The sample here was PBMCs from blood, taken roughly 24 months after vaccination. These receptors were collected from a man in his fifties or sixties who received an inactivated influenza vaccine.

This clonotype occurred many times. The chain has TRBV11-2 and TRBJ2-1, with 8 bases that match TRBD2. After removal of 7 bases from V and 4 bases from J, the junction contained 6 bases not matched to a gene. Looked up from germline, CDR1 is SGHAT and CDR2 is FQNNGV. This CDR3 is 14 amino acids long. CDR3 protein: CASTLSGKYNEQFF. The CDR3 DNA reads TGTGCCAGCACCCTTAGCGGGAAGTACAATGAGCAGTTCTTC. The whole variable domain, remainder taken from reference TRBV11-2 and TRBJ2-1, is EAGVAQSPRYKIIEKRQSVAFWCNPISGHATLYWYQQILGQGPKLLIQFQNNGVVDDSQLPKDRFSAERLKGVDSTLKIQPAKLEDSAVYLCASTLSGKYNEQFFGPGTRLTVL.

This clonotype was found many times. The chain carries TRBV6-2 or TRBV6-3 and TRBJ2-1; no definite D call. Germline lookup yields CDR1 MNHEY and CDR2 SVGEGT. Trimming shortened V by 2 bases and J by 12 bases, and 8 bases separated the two germline ends. The CDR3 extends over 11 amino acids. CDR3 in DNA: TGTGCCAGCAGTTACAACTCTGGGCAGTTCTTC. Its protein is CASSYNSGQFF.

This clonotype has just a few counts. The chain joins TRBV29-1 to TRBJ2-1; 12 nucleotides line up with TRBD2. This CDR3 comprises 13 residues. V was pared by 6 bases and J by 9 bases, with 6 bases of the junction left unmatched. Germline V lookup: CDR1 SQVTM, CDR2 ANQGSEA. The CDR3 sequence: CSVQTSGSGEQFF. Written as DNA, the CDR3 is TGCAGCGTACAGACTAGCGGGAGCGGTGAGCAGTTCTTC.

This clonotype appeared many times. The chain employs TRBV12-3 or TRBV12-4 and TRBJ2-1, with D maybe TRBD2 (6 bases). Trimming took off 6 bases at V and 1 base at J, with 10 bases between the two ends. The CDR3 loop spans 14 amino acids. The CDR3 DNA reads as TGTGCCAGCAGCCTAGCGAATTCCTACAATGAGCAGTTCTTC. This codes for CASSLANSYNEQFF.

This clonotype was picked up many times. In nucleotides, the CDR3 is TGTGCCAGCAGCCAAGATCCTGAGGGTTGGGAGACCCAGTACTTC. It codes for CASSQDPEGWETQYF. The chain employs TRBV3-1 and TRBJ2-5, with TRBD2 as a possible D gene (5 bases). Germline V gene sequence: CDR1 LGHDT, CDR2 YNNKEL (reference sequence). This CDR3 has 15 residues. The germline V and J ends were trimmed by 0 bases and 5 bases, with 13 bases remaining between them.

The CDR3 DNA follows: TGCGCCAGCAGCTTGGCCGGGACTAGGTCGTCCACCGGGGAGCTGTTTTTT. Its protein is CASSLAGTRSSTGELFF. The chain couples TRBV5-1 to TRBJ2-2; 8 bases agree with TRBD2. This CDR3 is built from 17 residues. J gave up 4 bases and V 0 bases, and 8 bases lay outside the gene matches. In germline, CDR1 is SGHRS, CDR2 YFSETQ.

The rearrangement links TRBV18 to TRBJ2-6, with 12 positions matching TRBD1. The CDR3 runs to 16 residues. V lost 8 bases, J lost 3 bases, and 5 bases stayed unmatched. Germline-derived CDR1 and CDR2 are KGHSH and LQKENI. CDR3 loop: CASTGQGAGGANVLTF. For the CDR3, the DNA is TGTGCCAGCACGGGACAGGGGGCAGGTGGGGCCAACGTCCTGACTTTC.

The sample holds many counts of this clonotype. The V gene is TRBV7-8, the J gene TRBJ2-2, with 7 nucleotides matching TRBD1. This CDR3 is 16 amino acids long. Germline loops: CDR1 SGHVS, CDR2 FQNEAQ. The trim removed 2 bases at V and 0 bases at J, leaving 3 bases unmatched. The CDR3 coding sequence is TGTGCCAGCAGCTTATTTGGGACAGCGAACACCGGGGAGCTGTTTTTT. Translation gives CASSLFGTANTGELFF.

The sample holds a few counts of this clonotype. The chain links TRBV5-1 to TRBJ1-2; a possible D gene is TRBD1 (5 bases). Per the germline V gene, CDR1 is SGHRS and CDR2 is YFSETQ. Trimming pared 0 bases from V and 8 bases from J, leaving 11 bases between. This CDR3 spans 13 amino acids. CDR3 sequence: CASSLGRDEGYTF. For the CDR3, the DNA is TGCGCCAGCAGCTTGGGGAGGGACGAGGGCTACACCTTC.

This clonotype was seen only a few times. The genes are TRBV6-2 or TRBV6-3 and TRBJ1-5, with D possibly matching TRBD1 (5 bases). CDR1 MNHEY and CDR2 SVGEGT come from the germline V gene. V shed 6 bases and J shed 7 bases, with 19 bases lying between them. This CDR3 spans 15 amino acids. The CDR3 loop is CASSQPMWKGQPQHF. The CDR3 DNA sequence: TGTGCCAGCAGCCAGCCGATGTGGAAGGGGCAGCCCCAGCATTTT.

There are a few counts of this clonotype. The V and J genes are TRBV7-2 and TRBJ1-1; TRBD1 agrees at 10 bases. V dropped 5 bases and J dropped 8; count of bases not matched to a gene: 5. Germline V CDR1 and CDR2: SGHTA, FQGNSA. This CDR3 is built from 13 residues. CDR3 nucleotides: TGTGCCAGCAGCCAAGACAGGGGGCTAGAAGCTTTCTTT. Amino acid sequence: CASSQDRGLEAFF.

This chain uses TRBV11-2 with TRBJ2-5; 7 bases match TRBD1. Germline lookup yields CDR1 SGHAT and CDR2 FQNNGV. Unmatched junction bases numbered 12, after V lost 4 bases and J lost 4 bases. This CDR3 is built from 16 residues. For the CDR3, the DNA is TGTGCCAGCAGCTCTACCTCCGGGACAGAACGAGAGACCCAGTACTTC. The encoded protein is CASSSTSGTERETQYF.

This rearrangement joins TRBV11-2 to TRBJ1-6, with 7 bases matching TRBD1. Germline-derived CDR1 and CDR2 are SGHAT and FQNNGV. Unmatched junction bases numbered 8, after V lost 4 bases and J lost 8 bases. This CDR3 region has 15 residues. The CDR3 reads CASSSRGDIHSPLHF. In DNA, the CDR3 is TGTGCCAGCAGCTCCAGGGGGGACATTCATTCACCCCTCCACTTT.

To note about this clonotype: This could be a read error, since a much larger clone is one nucleotide away. J is TRBJ2-7 and V is TRBV14; 7 bases are shared with TRBD1. The CDR3 runs to 16 residues. The germline V gene has CDR1 SGHDN and CDR2 FVKESK. The trim removed 0 bases at V and 5 bases at J, leaving 10 bases unmatched. The CDR3 loop is CASSQDPGRDSDEQYF. CDR3 nucleotides: TGTGCCAGCAGCCAAGATCCCGGCCGGGACAGCGACGAGCAGTACTTC. The full variable domain, rest sourced from reference TRBV14 and TRBJ2-7, is EAGVTQFPSHSVIEKGQTVTLRCDPISGHDNLYWYRRVMGKEIKFLLHFVKESKQDESGMPNNRFLAERTGGTYSTLKVQPAELEDSGVYFCASSQDPGRDSDEQYFGPGTRLTVT.

The chain carries TRBV20-1 and TRBJ1-6, with D unresolved. Germline V gives CDR1 DFQATT, CDR2 SNEGSKA (reference sequence). V was clipped by 4 bases and J by 7 bases, with 11 bases between them. This CDR3 region has 13 residues. CDR3 sequence (DNA): TGCAGTGCTACTGAGACCAAGAATTCACCCCTCCACTTT. Protein product: CSATETKNSPLHF.

This clonotype was detected many times. V usage is TRBV12-3 or TRBV12-4 and J usage is TRBJ1-2, with a tentative D call TRBD1 (5 bases). Trimming pared 7 bases from V and 2 bases from J, leaving 14 bases between. This CDR3 contains 14 residues. Here the CDR3 reads CASTLGGHNYGYTF. The CDR3 coding sequence is TGTGCCAGCACCTTAGGAGGACACAACTATGGCTACACCTTC.

The genes are TRBV4-1 and TRBJ1-3; D ambiguous. Germline V gives CDR1 MGHRA, CDR2 YSYEKL. Between the trimmed V and J ends, which lost 3 bases and 0 bases, there was a span of 9 bases. The CDR3 has 15 residues. CDR3 sequence reads: CASSHYTFSGNTIYF. The DNA of the CDR3 is TGCGCCAGCAGCCATTATACTTTCTCTGGAAACACCATATATTTT.

This clonotype came up many times. This sequence joins TRBV5-1 and TRBJ2-2; 8 positions match TRBD1. V gave up 4 bases and J gave up 7 bases; unmatched junction bases: 6. The CDR3 totals 14 residues. CDR1 and CDR2 (germline): SGHRS, YFSETQ. CDR3 DNA: TGCGCCAGCAGCCAAACAGGGACAGGCGGGGAGCTGTTTTTT. Amino acids: CASSQTGTGGELFF.

This clonotype has only a few counts. The chain combines TRBV5-4 with TRBJ2-7; TRBD2 matches 8 bases. From germline, CDR1 is SGHNT and CDR2 YYREEE (reference sequence). CDR3 length: 15 amino acids. Trimming at V came to 7 bases and at J to 10 bases, leaving 19 bases not matched to a gene. Here the CDR3 DNA reads TGTGCCAGCGGCAGGAGCGGGAGTGGGGTTCGGGATCAGTACTTC. Translating gives CASGRSGSGVRDQYF.

This clonotype was counted between two and nine times. This chain links TRBV6-1 with TRBJ1-5; 8 bases map to TRBD1. The J segment lost 4 bases and the V segment lost 6 bases, leaving 5 bases of the junction unmatched. The germline V gene encodes CDR1 MNHNS and CDR2 SASEGT. This CDR3 spans 14 amino acids. CDR3 amino acids: CASRGQAGNQPQHF. The DNA for the CDR3 is TGTGCCAGCAGGGGACAGGCTGGTAATCAGCCCCAGCATTTT.

This clonotype was recorded many times. This chain connects TRBV12-3 or TRBV12-4 to TRBJ1-1; D uncertain. Trimming cost V 9 bases and J 0 bases, with 11 bases left between them. This CDR3 comprises 13 residues. The CDR3 DNA follows: TGTGCCAGTCACAGTCAAATGAACACTGAAGCTTTCTTT. Translating it yields CASHSQMNTEAFF.

This clonotype was found many times. The V call is TRBV5-1, the J call TRBJ1-2, with TRBD1 matching 11 bases. CDR3 length: 14 amino acids. V lost 4 bases, J lost 4 bases, and 3 bases stayed unmatched. Germline V gene lookup returns CDR1 SGHRS and CDR2 YFSETQ. The CDR3 is CASSTGQGAYGYTF. In DNA form, the CDR3 reads TGCGCCAGCAGCACCGGACAGGGGGCCTATGGCTACACCTTC.

This clonotype was detected only a few times. The chain links TRBV5-6 to TRBJ2-1; the D gene is possibly TRBD1 (6 bases). This CDR3 contains 16 residues. From germline, CDR1 is SGHDT and CDR2 YYEEEE. Trimming removed 3 bases from V and 0 bases from J, with 13 bases in between. CDR3 in amino acids: CASSWGPQSSYNEQFF. DNA for the CDR3: TGTGCCAGCAGCTGGGGGCCCCAGAGCTCCTACAATGAGCAGTTCTTC.

This clonotype was seen many times. This chain links TRBV20-1 with TRBJ2-7, with 12 bases lining up with TRBD2. Per the germline V gene, CDR1 is DFQATT and CDR2 is SNEGSKA (reference sequence). The CDR3 runs to 15 residues. V dropped 0 bases and J dropped 4; count of bases not matched to a gene: 4. CDR3 residues: CSARDTSGGLYEQYF. The CDR3 DNA is TGCAGTGCTAGAGACACTAGCGGGGGGCTATACGAGCAGTACTTC.

V usage is TRBV30 and J usage is TRBJ2-1; TRBD2 might be the D (7 bases). This CDR3 spans 14 amino acids. The germline V gene encodes CDR1 GTSNPN and CDR2 SVGIG (reference sequence). CDR3 bases: TGTGCTATGGACCGGGGGGCGCAGGGCAATGAGCAGTTCTTC. Translating gives CAMDRGAQGNEQFF.

This clonotype was detected ten times or more. The chain recombines TRBV10-2 with TRBJ2-1; 16 bases are shared with TRBD2. Germline V gene sequence: CDR1 WSHSY, CDR2 SAAADI. V shed 6 bases, J shed 1 base, and the junction held 15 bases outside the gene matches. The CDR3 sequence is 21 residues long. The CDR3 sequence is CASRTGLAGGPPGGSYNEQFF. The CDR3 nucleotides are TGCGCCAGCAGGACGGGACTAGCGGGAGGGCCGCCAGGGGGATCCTACAATGAGCAGTTCTTC.

This clonotype was counted ten times or more. J is TRBJ2-1 and V is TRBV7-9, with 12 bases that match TRBD2. V lost 5 bases and J lost 16; bases outside the gene matches: 15. There are 15 residues in the CDR3. Per germline, CDR1 SEHNR and CDR2 FQNEAQ (reference sequence). CDR3 protein: CASSPPGLAGLQGFF. The CDR3, as DNA: TGTGCCAGCAGCCCACCGGGACTAGCGGGCCTTCAGGGTTTCTTC.

This clonotype showed up many times. The chain couples TRBV5-5 to TRBJ2-1, with no clear D. The CDR3 contains 14 residues. The ends were cut back, 0 bases at V and 0 bases at J, with 4 bases in the middle. CDR1 is SGHKS and CDR2 is YYEKEE in the germline V gene (reference sequence). CDR3 nucleotides: TGTGCCAGCAGCTTGGCGTACTCCTACAATGAGCAGTTCTTC. Its protein product is CASSLAYSYNEQFF.

This clonotype has ten or more counts. J is TRBJ2-3 and V is TRBV20-1, with TRBD2 matching over 11 bases. Germline V lookup: CDR1 DFQATT, CDR2 SNEGSKA (reference sequence). The CDR3 spans 14 residues. The V gene end was trimmed by 4 bases and the J gene end by 9 bases; junction bases not matched to a gene: 9. CDR3: CSATVAGGLRTQYF. CDR3 coding DNA: TGCAGTGCTACGGTAGCGGGAGGGTTACGCACGCAGTATTTT.

This chain joins TRBV28 and TRBJ1-2; maybe TRBD1 (5 bases). The CDR3 covers 16 residues. V was pared by 7 bases and J by 1 base, with 19 bases between. Germline V gives CDR1 MDHEN, CDR2 SYDVKM. CDR3 in DNA: TGTGCCAGCACTCTCAGCCCGGGACGGAATAACTATGGCTACACCTTC. Its protein is CASTLSPGRNNYGYTF.